This is a list of T cell receptor beta chains from one sample in a study of blood T cell repertoires in COVID-19. The repertoire was sequenced with immunoSEQ multiplex PCR; TCRdb's copy has only in-frame clones and lacks some. The sample has around 320,000 clones; roughly 89% are singletons. The material sequenced was peripheral blood. These receptors came from a woman younger than 45 with COVID-19, enrolled during active disease. Each CDR3 is given with its conserved first and last residue. Each record gives: J gene, V gene, D gene, clone size, CDR3 DNA, CDR3 protein. D genes are given only for firm matches. Clone sizes are given selectively: once, few, many, or a class where the clone is expanded.

TRBJ1-5 | TRBV6-5 | NA | NA | TGTGCCAGCAGCCCGGTGAGATACAATCAGCCCCAGCATTTT | CASSPVRYNQPQHF
TRBJ1-5 | TRBV2 | NA | NA | TGTGCCAGCAGTGAACGTTGGAGAAATCAGCCCCAGCATTTT | CASSERWRNQPQHF
TRBJ1-1 | TRBV4-1 | TRBD1 | NA | TGCGCCAGCAGCCAGGTAACAGGGGCGGGCACTGAAGCTTTCTTT | CASSQVTGAGTEAFF
TRBJ1-4 | TRBV6-6 | NA | NA | TGTGCCAGCAGCTCCCACGGGTATGCTAATGAAAAACTGTTTTTT | CASSSHGYANEKLFF
TRBJ2-7 | TRBV7-9 | TRBD1 | once | TGTGCCAGCAGCTTAGCCGGGGACAGTGCTTACGAGCAGTACTTC | CASSLAGDSAYEQYF
TRBJ1-6 | TRBV7-2 | NA | NA | TGTGCCAGCAGCGCACACCCCGGCGGTTCACCCCTCCACTTT | CASSAHPGGSPLHF
TRBJ1-2 | TRBV5-6 | NA | NA | TGTGCCAGCAGCCATCGGAGGGTGGGGAGGTCTGTTCGTGGCTACACCTTC | CASSHRRVGRSVRGYTF
TRBJ2-4 | TRBV19 | NA | NA | TGTGCCGGTGCGGGAGCCAAAAACATTCAGTACTTC | CAGAGAKNIQYF
TRBJ1-1 | TRBV12-3/TRBV12-4 | NA | NA | TGTGCCAGCAGTTTACTATTGAACACTGAAGCTTTCTTT | CASSLLLNTEAFF
TRBJ2-5 | TRBV7-9 | NA | NA | TGTGCCAGCAGCAAGCGGCCCCGATCTAAGAGGAAGACCCAGTACTTC | CASSKRPRSKRKTQYF
TRBJ2-7 | TRBV6-6 | TRBD2 | NA | TGTGCCAGCAGATGGACTAGCGGGGGAACCTACGAGCAGTACTTC | CASRWTSGGTYEQYF
TRBJ1-5 | TRBV7-9 | NA | NA | TGTGCCAGCAGCTTACGAGGTCAGCCCCAGCATTTT | CASSLRGQPQHF